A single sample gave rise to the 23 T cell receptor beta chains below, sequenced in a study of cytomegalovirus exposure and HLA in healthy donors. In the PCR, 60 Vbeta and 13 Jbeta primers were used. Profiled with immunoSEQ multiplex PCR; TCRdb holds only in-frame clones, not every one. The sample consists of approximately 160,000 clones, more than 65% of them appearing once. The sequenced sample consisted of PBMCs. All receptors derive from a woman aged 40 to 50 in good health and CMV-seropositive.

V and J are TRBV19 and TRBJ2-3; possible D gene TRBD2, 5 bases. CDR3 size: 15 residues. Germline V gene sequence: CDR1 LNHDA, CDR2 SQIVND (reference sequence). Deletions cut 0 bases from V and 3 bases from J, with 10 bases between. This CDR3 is CASSIEPGITDTQYF. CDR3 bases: TGTGCCAGTAGTATAGAGCCCGGGATAACAGATACGCAGTATTTT.

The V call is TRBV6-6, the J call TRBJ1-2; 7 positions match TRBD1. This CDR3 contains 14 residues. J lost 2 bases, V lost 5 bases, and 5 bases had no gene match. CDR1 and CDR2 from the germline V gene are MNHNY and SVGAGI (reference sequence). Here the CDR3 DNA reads TGTGCCAGCAGTACCAGACAGGGCAACTATGGCTACACCTTC. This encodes CASSTRQGNYGYTF.

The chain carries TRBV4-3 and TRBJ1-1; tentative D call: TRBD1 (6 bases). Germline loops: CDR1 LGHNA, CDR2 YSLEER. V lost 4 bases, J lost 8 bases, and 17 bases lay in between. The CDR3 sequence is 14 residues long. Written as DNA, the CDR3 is TGCGCCAGCAGCCTTTTAGGACAGTGGAGAGAAGCTTTCTTT. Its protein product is CASSLLGQWREAFF.

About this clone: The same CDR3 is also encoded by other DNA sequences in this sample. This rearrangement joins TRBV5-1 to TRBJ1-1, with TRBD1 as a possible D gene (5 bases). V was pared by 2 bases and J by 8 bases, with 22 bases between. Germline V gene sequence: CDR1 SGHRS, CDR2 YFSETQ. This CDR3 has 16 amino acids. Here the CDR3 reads CASSFEVLRTPGEAFF. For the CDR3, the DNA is TGCGCCAGCAGCTTTGAGGTTCTGAGGACACCAGGGGAAGCTTTCTTT. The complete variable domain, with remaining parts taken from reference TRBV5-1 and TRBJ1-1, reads KAGVTQTPRYLIKTRGQQVTLSCSPISGHRSVSWYQQTPGQGLQFLFEYFSETQRNKGNFPGRFSGRQFSNSRSEMNVSTLELGDSALYLCASSFEVLRTPGEAFFGQGTRLTVV.

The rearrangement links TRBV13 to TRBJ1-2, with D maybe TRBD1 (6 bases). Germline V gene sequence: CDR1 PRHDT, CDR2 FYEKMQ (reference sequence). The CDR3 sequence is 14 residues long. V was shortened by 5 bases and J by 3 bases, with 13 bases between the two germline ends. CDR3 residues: CASSPSRGYYGYTF. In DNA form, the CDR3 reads TGTGCCAGCAGCCCGTCGAGGGGGTACTATGGCTACACCTTC.

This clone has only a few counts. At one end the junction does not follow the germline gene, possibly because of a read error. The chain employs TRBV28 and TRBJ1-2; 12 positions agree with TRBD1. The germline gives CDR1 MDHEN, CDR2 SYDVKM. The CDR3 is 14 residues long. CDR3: CASSTGTGGYGYPF. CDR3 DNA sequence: TGTGCCAGCAGTACCGGGACAGGGGGCTATGGCTACCCCTTC.

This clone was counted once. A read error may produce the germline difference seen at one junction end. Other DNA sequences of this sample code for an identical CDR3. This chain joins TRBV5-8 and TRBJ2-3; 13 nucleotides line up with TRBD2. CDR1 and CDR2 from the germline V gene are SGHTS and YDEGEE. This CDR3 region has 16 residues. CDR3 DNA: TGCGCCAGCAGCCCCGGACTAGCGGGAGAGGTAGATACGCAGTATTTT. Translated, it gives CASSPGLAGEVDTQYF.

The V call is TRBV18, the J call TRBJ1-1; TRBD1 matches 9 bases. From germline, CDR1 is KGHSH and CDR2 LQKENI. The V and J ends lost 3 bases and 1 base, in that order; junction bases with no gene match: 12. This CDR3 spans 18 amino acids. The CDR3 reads CASSPQRQGVAGNTEAFF. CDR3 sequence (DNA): TGTGCCAGCTCACCCCAAAGACAGGGGGTCGCGGGGAACACTGAAGCTTTCTTT.

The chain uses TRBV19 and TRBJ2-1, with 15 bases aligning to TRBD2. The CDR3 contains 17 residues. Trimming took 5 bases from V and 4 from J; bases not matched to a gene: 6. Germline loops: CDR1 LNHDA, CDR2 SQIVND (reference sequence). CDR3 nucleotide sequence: TGTGCCAGTAGTCTCGGACTAGCGGGAGGGCCTTACAATGAGCAGTTCTTC. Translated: CASSLGLAGGPYNEQFF.

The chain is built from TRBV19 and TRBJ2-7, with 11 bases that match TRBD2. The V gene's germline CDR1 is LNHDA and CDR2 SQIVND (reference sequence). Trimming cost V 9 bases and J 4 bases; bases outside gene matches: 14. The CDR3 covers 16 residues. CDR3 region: CASASVAGGDRYEQYF. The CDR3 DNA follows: TGTGCCAGCGCCTCCGTAGCGGGAGGGGATCGATACGAGCAGTACTTC. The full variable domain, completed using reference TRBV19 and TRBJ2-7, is DGGITQSPKYLFRKEGQNVTLSCEQNLNHDAMYWYRQDPGQGLRLIYYSQIVNDFQKGDIAEGYSVSREKKESFPLTVTSAQKNPTAFYLCASASVAGGDRYEQYFGPGTRLTVT.

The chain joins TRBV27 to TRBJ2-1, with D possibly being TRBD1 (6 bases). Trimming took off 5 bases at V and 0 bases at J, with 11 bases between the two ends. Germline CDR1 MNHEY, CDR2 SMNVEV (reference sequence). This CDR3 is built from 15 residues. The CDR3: CASSEQGSSYNEQFF. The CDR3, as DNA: TGTGCCAGCAGTGAGCAGGGGTCCTCCTACAATGAGCAGTTCTTC.

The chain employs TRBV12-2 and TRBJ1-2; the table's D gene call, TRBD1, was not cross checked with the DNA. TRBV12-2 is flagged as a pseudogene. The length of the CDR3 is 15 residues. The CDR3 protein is CASRLFDQGNYGYTF. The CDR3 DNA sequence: TGTGCAAGTCGCTTATTTGATCAGGGTAACTATGGCTACACCTTC.

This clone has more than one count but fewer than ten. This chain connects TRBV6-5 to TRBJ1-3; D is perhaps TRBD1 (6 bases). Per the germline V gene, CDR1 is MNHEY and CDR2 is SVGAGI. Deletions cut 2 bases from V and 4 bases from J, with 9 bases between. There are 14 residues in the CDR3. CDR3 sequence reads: CASSYPGEGNTIYF. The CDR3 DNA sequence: TGTGCCAGCAGTTACCCAGGGGAAGGAAACACCATATATTTT.

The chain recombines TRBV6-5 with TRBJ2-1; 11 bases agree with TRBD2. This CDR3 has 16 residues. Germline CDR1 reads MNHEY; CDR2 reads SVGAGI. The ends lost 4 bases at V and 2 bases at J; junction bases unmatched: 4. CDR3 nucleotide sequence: TGTGCCAGCAGTTTTTCGGGACTAGCGGCCTACAATGAGCAGTTCTTC. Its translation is CASSFSGLAAYNEQFF.

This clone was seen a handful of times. CDR3 sequence (DNA): TGTGCCAGCAGCTTGGATGGACTAGTTGTCAATGAGCAGTTCTTC. Translation gives CASSLDGLVVNEQFF. The chain carries TRBV5-4 and TRBJ2-1, with TRBD2 matching 7 bases. CDR1 is SGHNT and CDR2 is YYREEE in the germline V gene (reference sequence). This CDR3 spans 15 amino acids. The V and J ends lost 0 bases and 6 bases, in that order; junction bases with no gene match: 6. The complete variable domain, with remaining parts taken from reference TRBV5-4 and TRBJ2-1, reads ETGVTQSPTHLIKTRGQQVTLRCSSQSGHNTVSWYQQALGQGPQFIFQYYREEENGRGNFPPRFSGLQFPNYSSELNVNALELDDSALYLCASSLDGLVVNEQFFGPGTRLTVL.

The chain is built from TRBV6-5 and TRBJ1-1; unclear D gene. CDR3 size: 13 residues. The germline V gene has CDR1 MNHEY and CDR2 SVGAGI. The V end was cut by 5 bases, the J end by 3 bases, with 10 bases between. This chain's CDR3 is CASSERVHTEAFF. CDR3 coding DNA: TGTGCCAGCAGTGAGCGGGTCCACACTGAAGCTTTCTTT.

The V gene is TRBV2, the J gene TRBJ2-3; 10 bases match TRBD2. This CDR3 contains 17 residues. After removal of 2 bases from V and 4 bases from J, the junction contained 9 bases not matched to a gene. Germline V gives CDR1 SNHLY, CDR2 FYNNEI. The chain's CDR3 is CASSERASGRGSDTQYF. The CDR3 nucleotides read TGTGCCAGCAGTGAAAGGGCTAGCGGGAGAGGGTCAGATACGCAGTATTTT.

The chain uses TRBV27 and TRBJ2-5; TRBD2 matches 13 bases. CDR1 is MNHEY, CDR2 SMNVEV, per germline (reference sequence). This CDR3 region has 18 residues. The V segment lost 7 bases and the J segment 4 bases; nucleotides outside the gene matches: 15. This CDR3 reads CASKRLAGGGAILETQYF. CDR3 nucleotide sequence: TGTGCCAGCAAACGACTAGCGGGAGGAGGGGCGATTCTAGAGACCCAGTACTTC.

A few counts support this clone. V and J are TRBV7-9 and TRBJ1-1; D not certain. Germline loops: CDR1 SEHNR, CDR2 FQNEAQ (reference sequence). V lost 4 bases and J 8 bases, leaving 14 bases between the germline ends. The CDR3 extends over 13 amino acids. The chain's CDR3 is CASSSPETYEAFF. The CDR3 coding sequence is TGTGCCAGCAGCTCCCCTGAGACATACGAAGCTTTCTTT.

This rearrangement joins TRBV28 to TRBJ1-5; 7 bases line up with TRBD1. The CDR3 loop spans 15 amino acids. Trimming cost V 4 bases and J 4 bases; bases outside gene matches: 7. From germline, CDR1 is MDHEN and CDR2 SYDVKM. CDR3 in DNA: TGTGCCAGCAGTTCCTGGGAACAGGGGAATCAGCCCCAGCATTTT. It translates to CASSSWEQGNQPQHF.

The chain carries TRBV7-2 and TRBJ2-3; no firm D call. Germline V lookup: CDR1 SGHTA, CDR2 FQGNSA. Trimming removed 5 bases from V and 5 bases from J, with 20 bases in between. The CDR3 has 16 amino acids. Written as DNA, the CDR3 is TGTGCCAGCAGCCGTGGTGTCATTACAAATCAAGATACGCAGTATTTT. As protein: CASSRGVITNQDTQYF.

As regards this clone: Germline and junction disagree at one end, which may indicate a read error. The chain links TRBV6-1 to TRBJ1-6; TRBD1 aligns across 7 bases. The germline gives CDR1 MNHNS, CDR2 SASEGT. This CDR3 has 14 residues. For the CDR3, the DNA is TGTGCCAGCAGTGCCCGGGACAGCGGCTCACCCCTCAACTTT. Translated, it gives CASSARDSGSPLNF.

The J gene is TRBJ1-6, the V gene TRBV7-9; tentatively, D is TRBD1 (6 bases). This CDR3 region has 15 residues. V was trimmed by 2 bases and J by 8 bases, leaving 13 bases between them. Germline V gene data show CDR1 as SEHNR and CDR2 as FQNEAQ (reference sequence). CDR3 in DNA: TGTGCCAGCAGCTTAATCGGGACAACGTATTCACCCCTCCACTTT. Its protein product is CASSLIGTTYSPLHF.